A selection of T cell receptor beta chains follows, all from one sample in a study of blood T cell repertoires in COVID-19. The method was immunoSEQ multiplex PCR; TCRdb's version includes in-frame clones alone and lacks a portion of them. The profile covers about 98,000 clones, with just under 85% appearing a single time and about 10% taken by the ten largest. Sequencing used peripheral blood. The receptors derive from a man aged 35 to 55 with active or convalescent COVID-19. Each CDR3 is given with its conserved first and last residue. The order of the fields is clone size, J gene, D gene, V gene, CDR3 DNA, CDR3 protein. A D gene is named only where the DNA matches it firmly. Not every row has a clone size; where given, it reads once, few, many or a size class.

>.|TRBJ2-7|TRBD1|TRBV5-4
TGTGCCAGCAGCCCAAGCTCAGGGGGCAGCTCCTACGAGCAGTACTTC
CASSPSSGGSSYEQYF
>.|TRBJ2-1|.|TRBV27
TGTGCCAGCGCATCTGGGGCAGGGTCCTACAATGAGCAGTTCTTC
CASASGAGSYNEQFF
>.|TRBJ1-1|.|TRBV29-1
TGCAGCGTTGGCCCTGGGGGGAGAGTGAACACTGAAGCTTTCTTT
CSVGPGGRVNTEAFF
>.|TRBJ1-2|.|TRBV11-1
TGTGCCAGCAGCTTAGAGGGAGGCCATGGCTACACCTTC
CASSLEGGHGYTF
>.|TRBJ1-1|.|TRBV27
TGTGCCAGCAGTTGGGCAGGCCCCACTGAAGCTTTCTTT
CASSWAGPTEAFF
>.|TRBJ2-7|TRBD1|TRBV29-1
TGCAGCGCCCTGACAGGGGGCGCCGGCTACGAGCAGTACTTC
CSALTGGAGYEQYF
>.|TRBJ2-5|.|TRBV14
TGTGCCAGCAGCCAAGGCTTTAGAGAGACCCAGTACTTC
CASSQGFRETQYF
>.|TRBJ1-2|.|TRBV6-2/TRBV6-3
TGTGCCAGCAACCCGACTGCTTACTATGGCTACACCTTC
CASNPTAYYGYTF
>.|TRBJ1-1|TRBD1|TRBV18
TGTGCCAGCTCACCTGAGACAGGGAGAGTGAACACTGAAGCTTTCTTT
CASSPETGRVNTEAFF
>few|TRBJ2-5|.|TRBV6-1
TGTGCCAGCAGTGAAGCGGCGGGAATCCAAGAGACCCAGTACTTC
CASSEAAGIQETQYF
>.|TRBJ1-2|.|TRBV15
TGTGCCACCAGCAGAGCCGAGAACTATGGCTACACCTTC
CATSRAENYGYTF
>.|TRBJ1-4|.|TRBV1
TGCACCAGCAGCCAAGTACCCGGGCCCGAGGGAACTAATGAAAAACTGTTTTTT
CTSSQVPGPEGTNEKLFF
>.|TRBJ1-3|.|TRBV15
TGTGCCACCAGCACTGAACAGGGCCGTGGAAACACCATATATTTT
CATSTEQGRGNTIYF
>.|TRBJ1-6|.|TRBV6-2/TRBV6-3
TGTGCCAGCAGTTCTTCCAGGGTACCCCTCCACTTT
CASSSSRVPLHF
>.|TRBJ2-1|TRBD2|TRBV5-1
TGCGCCAGCAGCTTTCGCGGGGGGGGCCGGTTCGATGAGCAGTTCTTC
CASSFRGGGRFDEQFF
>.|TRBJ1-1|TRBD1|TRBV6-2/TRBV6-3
TGTGCCAGCAGTACAGGGGGGGTGAACACTGAAGCTTTCTTT
CASSTGGVNTEAFF
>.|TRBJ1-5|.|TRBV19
TGTGCCAGTAGTATTGGAGAGGGAGGCCAGCCCCAGCATTTT
CASSIGEGGQPQHF
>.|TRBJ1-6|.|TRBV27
TGTGCCAGCAGTACCGGACAGTCCTATAATTCACCCCTCCACTTT
CASSTGQSYNSPLHF
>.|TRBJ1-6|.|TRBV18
TGTGCCAGCTCACCACCTATCAGTGGTTCACCCCTCCACTTT
CASSPPISGSPLHF
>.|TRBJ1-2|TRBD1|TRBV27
TGTGCCAGCAGTTTCAGGGACAGGGGGAGGAATGGCTACACCTTC
CASSFRDRGRNGYTF
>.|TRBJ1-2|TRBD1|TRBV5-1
TGCGCCAGCAGCCCACGTACAGGGGATGGCTACACCTTC
CASSPRTGDGYTF
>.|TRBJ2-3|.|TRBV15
TGTGCCACCAGCTCCGAACCAAGGAGGAGCACAGATACGCAGTATTTT
CATSSEPRRSTDTQYF
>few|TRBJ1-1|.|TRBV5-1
TGCGCCAGCTGGAATAGCGTCATGAACACTGAAGCTTTCTTT
CASWNSVMNTEAFF
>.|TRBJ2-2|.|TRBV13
TGTGCCAGCAGCCGAGCCGGGGGGCCTCGCACCGGGGAGCTGTTTTTT
CASSRAGGPRTGELFF